Given below is one T cell receptor beta chain in context. Its antigen is still unknown. These data originate in a study of OX40 agonist ivuxolimab in advanced cancers. Whole-study context: At doses from 0.01 to 10 mg/kg, patients were given intravenous ivuxolimab every 2 weeks.

Regarding the study as a whole: In CD8+ T cells, expanded clones were on average more numerous than in CD4+. Also present in some nonresponders was a low level of normalized T-cell clonal expansion.

TCRdb keeps only in-frame clones here, not all; method: immunoSEQ multiplex PCR. The sample lists 60,000 to 75,000 clones; roughly 92% were seen once. Germline values: CDR1 SGDLS, CDR2 YYNGEE. The ends lost 2 bases at V and 2 bases at J; junction bases unmatched: 2. The CDR3 covers 15 residues. Baseline, cycle 4 day 1, and cycle 7 day 1 were the blood sampling points. This receptor was obtained from an adult with an advanced solid tumor such as melanoma, head and neck, liver or kidney cancer. Sequenced here: CD4+ or CD8+ T cells sorted from blood, sampled in a trial of the OX40 agonist ivuxolimab. This chain connects TRBV9 to TRBJ2-3; 10 bases map to TRBD2. The CDR3 region is CASSVGLAYTDTQYF. The CDR3 coding sequence is TGTGCCAGCAGCGTGGGACTAGCGTACACAGATACGCAGTATTTT.